This TCR beta chain was recorded in a study of blood T cells in healthy people across ages. The germline V gene has CDR1 LGHDT and CDR2 YNNKEL (reference sequence). The CDR3 totals 16 residues. Study outcomes and limitations: Expanded clonotype shifts may have been confounded, as the donors had an unknown CMV status.

Combining a sample-barcoded 5' primer with a J-beta primer mix, a second PCR ran for roughly 7 to 12 cycles. At least 2.5 million CDR3-containing paired-end reads were obtained per sample. TCRdb re-called the 5' RACE reads through MiXCR, storing one row per CDR3 protein. The top ten hold about a fifth of the sample, which has roughly 570,000 distinct CDR3 sequences, about 25% seen once. This clonotype has more than one count but fewer than ten. The antigen is not known. This chain connects TRBV3-1 to TRBJ2-5; 11 bases fit TRBD1. The J call may be mistaken, given a closer DNA end match to TRBJ2-7. This sequence originates from a woman in her 70s in good health. Sequenced sample: blood. CDR3 sequence: CASSQRFWTGGNEQYF. The DNA for the CDR3 is TGTGCCAGCAGCCAACGCTTTTGGACAGGGGGCAACGAGCAGTACTTC.